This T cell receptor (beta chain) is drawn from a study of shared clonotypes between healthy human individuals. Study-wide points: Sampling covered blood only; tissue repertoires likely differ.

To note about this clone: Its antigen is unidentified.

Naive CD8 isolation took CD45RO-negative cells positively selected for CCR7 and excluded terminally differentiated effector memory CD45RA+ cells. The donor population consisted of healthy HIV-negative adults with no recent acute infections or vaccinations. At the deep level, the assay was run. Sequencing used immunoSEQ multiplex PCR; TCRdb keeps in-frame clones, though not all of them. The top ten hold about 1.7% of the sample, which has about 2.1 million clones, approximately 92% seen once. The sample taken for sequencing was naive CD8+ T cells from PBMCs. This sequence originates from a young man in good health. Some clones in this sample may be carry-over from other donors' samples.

CDR3 residues: CASSESRGIGSYEQYF. For the CDR3, the DNA is TGTGCCAGCAGTGAATCTCGAGGGATCGGGTCCTACGAGCAGTACTTC. This sequence joins TRBV25-1 and TRBJ2-7; tentative D call: TRBD2 (5 bases). V dropped 1 base and J dropped 1 base, with 14 bases sitting between them. The CDR3 has 16 amino acids. Germline V gives CDR1 MGHDK, CDR2 SYGVNS.